The 24 T cell receptor beta chains listed next were all sequenced from one sample in a study of cytomegalovirus exposure and HLA in healthy donors. Primers included in the PCR were 60 Vbeta and 13 Jbeta primers. The protocol was immunoSEQ multiplex PCR, while the TCRdb copy is restricted to in-frame clones and leaves out a portion. This table holds tens of thousands of clones, 70% to 75% found once. The material sequenced was PBMCs. The receptors shown here come from a man in his 60s in good health and CMV-seronegative.

This clone was seen just once. The chain links TRBV19 to TRBJ1-1; 7 positions match TRBD1. J gave up 1 base and V 5 bases, and 4 bases lay outside the gene matches. Germline CDR1 LNHDA, CDR2 SQIVND (reference sequence). The CDR3 is 14 residues long. The CDR3, as DNA: TGTGCCAGTAGTTCGACAGGGACGAACACTGAAGCTTTCTTT. Its protein product is CASSSTGTNTEAFF.

This clone was seen more than once but under ten times. The chain links TRBV6-1 to TRBJ2-3, with 9 bases identical to TRBD2. The trim removed 3 bases at V and 11 bases at J, leaving 21 bases unmatched. CDR1 is MNHNS and CDR2 is SASEGT in the germline V gene. The CDR3 loop spans 18 amino acids. The CDR3 spells CASSENSGSPGPSWGQYF. For the CDR3, the DNA is TGTGCCAGCAGTGAGAATAGCGGGAGCCCCGGGCCCTCCTGGGGGCAGTATTTT.

The J gene is TRBJ2-3, the V gene TRBV11-2; possible D gene TRBD1, 6 bases. Trimming removed 0 bases at V and 4 bases at J, with 17 bases between. Looked up from germline, CDR1 is SGHAT and CDR2 is FQNNGV. This CDR3 has 17 amino acids. The CDR3: CASSLEGAAGYPDTQYF. In DNA, the CDR3 is TGTGCCAGCAGCTTAGAGGGGGCGGCAGGGTACCCAGATACGCAGTATTTT.

This chain links TRBV5-1 with TRBJ2-1, with TRBD2 matching over 8 bases. This CDR3 has 15 amino acids. Germline V gene sequence: CDR1 SGHRS, CDR2 YFSETQ. V lost 3 bases and J lost 5; bases outside the gene matches: 7. The DNA for the CDR3 is TGCGCCAGCAGCTGGGGCGGGGGGACGCACAATGAGCAGTTCTTC. This encodes CASSWGGGTHNEQFF.

The chain links TRBV9 to TRBJ1-1, with D perhaps matching TRBD1 (6 bases). Germline-derived CDR1 and CDR2 are SGDLS and YYNGEE. The ends were cut back, 3 bases at V and 0 bases at J, with 15 bases in the middle. This CDR3 has 16 amino acids. Written as DNA, the CDR3 is TGTGCCAGCAGCGCCCGGACAGACTCCATGAACACTGAAGCTTTCTTT. Translated: CASSARTDSMNTEAFF.

In its sample, this clone was seen once. V and J are TRBV6-1 and TRBJ1-2; 8 bases align to TRBD1. There are 13 residues in the CDR3. CDR1 is MNHNS and CDR2 is SASEGT in the germline V gene. Trimming cost V 5 bases and J 8 bases; bases outside gene matches: 7. CDR3 nucleotides: TGTGCCAGCAGTCGGACAGGGCTTGACGGCTACACCTTC. The encoded protein is CASSRTGLDGYTF.

J is TRBJ2-3 and V is TRBV5-6; D gene uncertain. CDR1 SGHDT and CDR2 YYEEEE come from the germline V gene. The CDR3 covers 13 residues. The V end was cut by 1 base, the J end by 1 base, with 4 bases between. CDR3 bases: TGTGCCAGCAGCTTGTCCGGCACAGATACGCAGTATTTT. This gives the protein CASSLSGTDTQYF. Combining the CDR3 with reference TRBV5-6 and TRBJ2-3 gives the whole variable domain DAGVTQSPTHLIKTRGQQVTLRCSPKSGHDTVSWYQQALGQGPQFIFQYYEEEERQRGNFPDRFSGHQFPNYSSELNVNALLLGDSALYLCASSLSGTDTQYFGPGTRLTVL.

The chain recombines TRBV18 with TRBJ1-1; D not resolved. V lost 3 bases and J 3 bases, leaving 5 bases between the germline ends. CDR1 KGHSH and CDR2 LQKENI come from the germline V gene. This CDR3 region has 12 residues. The CDR3 loop is CASSPQDTEAFF. DNA of the CDR3: TGTGCCAGCTCACCCCAGGACACTGAAGCTTTCTTT.

The V call is TRBV9, the J call TRBJ2-3; 8 bases fit TRBD1. V gave up 4 bases and J gave up 0 bases; unmatched junction bases: 7. This CDR3 contains 16 residues. Germline values: CDR1 SGDLS, CDR2 YYNGEE. CDR3 sequence reads: CASSLRTGQSTDTQYF. CDR3 DNA sequence: TGTGCCAGCAGCCTCAGGACAGGGCAGAGCACAGATACGCAGTATTTT.

This chain uses TRBV4-1 with TRBJ2-5; possibly TRBD2 for D (5 bases). The CDR3 length is 13 residues. Trimming shortened V by 5 bases and J by 5 bases, and 12 bases separated the two germline ends. Per germline, CDR1 MGHRA and CDR2 YSYEKL. The CDR3 nucleotides read TGCGCCAGCAGCGGCACTAGTGTGGAGACCCAGTACTTC. This sequence encodes CASSGTSVETQYF.

A few counts support this clone. The chain couples TRBV18 to TRBJ1-1; D is undetermined. V lost 0 bases, J lost 4 bases, and 6 bases lay in between. This CDR3 is 13 amino acids long. The germline V gene has CDR1 KGHSH and CDR2 LQKENI. The CDR3 here is CASSPPSGTEAFF. The CDR3 coding sequence is TGTGCCAGCTCACCACCGTCGGGCACTGAAGCTTTCTTT.

V usage is TRBV15 and J usage is TRBJ1-4; 7 bases are a match to TRBD1. CDR3 length: 14 residues. Germline V gene lookup returns CDR1 LNHNV and CDR2 YYDKDF (reference sequence). V lost 8 bases and J lost 7; bases outside the gene matches: 10. CDR3 in DNA: TGTGCCACCCAATCCGCAGGGGGAGGTGAAAAACTGTTTTTT. Its translation is CATQSAGGGEKLFF.

The chain couples TRBV18 to TRBJ2-3; 11 bases line up with TRBD2. CDR3 length equals 16 residues. The germline V gene encodes CDR1 KGHSH and CDR2 LQKENI. The junction had 13 bases not matched to a gene; V was cut back by 6 bases and J by 8 bases. The DNA for the CDR3 is TGTGCCAGCTCCCCGACGGTTAGCGGGGGGGCCAGTACGCAGTATTTT. Residues: CASSPTVSGGASTQYF. Combining the CDR3 with reference TRBV18 and TRBJ2-3 gives the whole variable domain NAGVMQNPRHLVRRRGQEARLRCSPMKGHSHVYWYRQLPEEGLKFMVYLQKENIIDESGMPKERFSAEFPKEGPSILRIQQVVRGDSAAYFCASSPTVSGGASTQYFGPGTRLTVL.

The CDR3 nucleotides read TGTGCCACCAGCAGAGAAACAGGTTTAAGCACAGATACGCAGTATTTT. Translation gives CATSRETGLSTDTQYF. The gene calls are TRBV15 and TRBJ2-3; D may be TRBD1 (5 bases). The V and J ends lost 0 bases and 0 bases respectively, with 10 bases between them. The CDR3 spans 16 residues. CDR1 and CDR2 (germline): LNHNV, YYDKDF (reference sequence).

The chain combines TRBV11-2 with TRBJ2-7; TRBD1 matches 7 bases. Per germline, CDR1 SGHAT and CDR2 FQNNGV. The J segment lost 0 bases and the V segment lost 4 bases, leaving 9 bases of the junction unmatched. This CDR3 region has 16 residues. CDR3 sequence reads: CASSSLRTGRSYEQYF. The DNA for the CDR3 is TGTGCCAGCAGCTCGCTCAGGACAGGCCGCTCCTACGAGCAGTACTTC.

The chain links TRBV7-7 to TRBJ2-7; a weak D match, TRBD1 (5 bases). Germline V CDR1 and CDR2: SSHAT, FNYEAQ (reference sequence). The V and J ends lost 5 bases and 4 bases respectively, with 18 bases between them. The CDR3 is made up of 15 amino acids. CDR3 sequence reads: CASSLADGPGYEQYF. The CDR3 nucleotides are TGTGCCAGCAGCCTCGCGGACGGGCCAGGGTACGAGCAGTACTTC.

The J gene is TRBJ2-1, the V gene TRBV9, with 8 bases that match TRBD2. Germline trimming cut 4 bases from V and 0 bases from J; bases unmatched to any gene: 9. There are 17 residues in the CDR3. The germline gives CDR1 SGDLS, CDR2 YYNGEE. CDR3 sequence (DNA): TGTGCCAGCAGCCCCCGGGGGCGGGGGGTCTCCTACAATGAGCAGTTCTTC. This sequence encodes CASSPRGRGVSYNEQFF.

This clone was found a few times. V usage is TRBV2 and J usage is TRBJ1-6, with D perhaps TRBD1 (5 bases). The CDR3 covers 17 residues. The ends were cut back, 2 bases at V and 0 bases at J, with 11 bases in the middle. Germline lookup yields CDR1 SNHLY and CDR2 FYNNEI. The CDR3 bases are TGTGCCAGCAGTGAATGGGGCCGGAGCTCCTATAATTCACCCCTCCACTTT. Amino acid sequence: CASSEWGRSSYNSPLHF.

This sequence joins TRBV9 and TRBJ2-3; 8 bases are a match to TRBD2. CDR3 size: 15 residues. Germline-derived CDR1 and CDR2 are SGDLS and YYNGEE. V shed 4 bases and J 2 bases; nucleotides not matched to a gene: 6. The CDR3 is CASSPAGAFTDTQYF. The DNA for the CDR3 is TGTGCCAGCAGCCCAGCGGGGGCCTTCACAGATACGCAGTATTTT.

The gene calls are TRBV15 and TRBJ2-1; 7 positions agree with TRBD1. The CDR3 contains 16 residues. V gave up 3 bases and J gave up 5 bases; unmatched junction bases: 10. Germline lookup yields CDR1 LNHNV and CDR2 YYDKDF (reference sequence). The CDR3 protein is CATSSQTGMVDNEQFF. The DNA of the CDR3 is TGTGCCACCAGCAGCCAGACAGGGATGGTCGACAATGAGCAGTTCTTC. Filled out from reference TRBV15 and TRBJ2-1, the complete variable domain reads DAMVIQNPRYQVTQFGKPVTLSCSQTLNHNVMYWYQQKSSQAPKLLFHYYDKDFNNEADTPDNFQSRRPNTSFCFLDIRSPGLGDTAMYLCATSSQTGMVDNEQFFGPGTRLTVL.

This chain joins TRBV6-5 and TRBJ1-5; D is possibly TRBD1 (5 bases). Germline CDR1 MNHEY, CDR2 SVGAGI. The V end was cut by 6 bases, the J end by 2 bases, with 14 bases between. The CDR3 runs to 15 residues. CDR3: CASSRRGGGNQPQHF. The CDR3 DNA reads TGTGCCAGCAGCCGGAGGGGAGGAGGCAATCAGCCCCAGCATTTT.

The chain employs TRBV30 and TRBJ2-1; weak D call: TRBD1 (5 bases). Germline CDR1 reads GTSNPN; CDR2 reads SVGIG (reference sequence). The CDR3 consists of 13 residues. V gave up 5 bases and J gave up 5 bases, with 13 bases separating them. The CDR3 DNA follows: TGTGCCTGGTGGAAACGCAGGGACAATGAGCAGTTCTTC. Its protein product is CAWWKRRDNEQFF.

CDR3 sequence: CASSLWRQGHHEQYF. For the CDR3, the DNA is TGTGCCAGCAGCCTATGGCGGCAGGGGCACCACGAGCAGTACTTC. J is TRBJ2-7 and V is TRBV7-9, with D perhaps matching TRBD1 (6 bases). Trimming took 5 bases from V and 5 from J, leaving 19 bases between them. Germline V gives CDR1 SEHNR, CDR2 FQNEAQ (reference sequence). The CDR3 runs 15 residues.

For the CDR3, the DNA is TGTGCCAGCAGTTACTCGAACGGGGGAGATCAGCCCCAGCATTTT. Its translation is CASSYSNGGDQPQHF. The rearrangement joins TRBV6-5 to TRBJ1-5, with D maybe TRBD1 (5 bases). Trimming took 0 bases from V and 5 from J, leaving 11 bases between them. CDR3 length: 15 residues. The germline V gene encodes CDR1 MNHEY and CDR2 SVGAGI.